One and the same sample provided the 30 T cell receptor beta chains below, sequenced in a study of blood T cell repertoires in COVID-19. The table came from immunoSEQ multiplex PCR; TCRdb's copy has only in-frame clones and leaves some out. Among roughly 240,000 clones listed, less than 85% were seen once. Sequencing input: peripheral blood. Receptors originate from a man between 60 and 70 years old who had recovered from COVID-19.

The chain links TRBV11-3 to TRBJ2-1, with 7 nucleotides matching TRBD1. This CDR3 spans 15 amino acids. Germline V gives CDR1 SGHNT, CDR2 YENEEA. V dropped 5 bases and J dropped 1; count of bases not matched to a gene: 5. The CDR3 spells CASSPRQGSYNEQFF. CDR3 in DNA: TGTGCCAGCAGCCCACGACAGGGTTCCTACAATGAGCAGTTCTTC. Complete variable domain (other parts from reference TRBV11-3 and TRBJ2-1): EAGVVQSPRYKIIEKKQPVAFWCNPISGHNTLYWYLQNLGQGPELLIRYENEEAVDDSQLPKDRFSAERLKGVDSTLKIQPAELGDSAVYLCASSPRQGSYNEQFFGPGTRLTVL.

V usage is TRBV28 and J usage is TRBJ2-2; D might be TRBD2 (5 bases). This CDR3 has 15 residues. Germline V lookup: CDR1 MDHEN, CDR2 SYDVKM. V was trimmed by 10 bases and J by 1 base, leaving 16 bases between them. The CDR3 protein is CANKVGERNTGELFF. DNA of the CDR3: TGTGCCAACAAAGTGGGAGAAAGGAACACCGGGGAGCTGTTTTTT.

The rearrangement joins TRBV6-6 to TRBJ1-4; maybe TRBD1 (6 bases). The CDR3 is 15 amino acids. Trimming pared 6 bases from V and 8 bases from J, leaving 19 bases between. CDR1 is MNHNY and CDR2 is SVGAGI in the germline V gene (reference sequence). CDR3 bases: TGTGCCAGCAGCCCTCGCAGGGGTGGTTTGGAAAAACTGTTTTTT. Its translation: CASSPRRGGLEKLFF.

CDR3 loop: CAWTLPGLATYNEQFF. CDR3 DNA sequence: TGTGCCTGGACACTTCCGGGACTAGCGACATACAATGAGCAGTTCTTC. The chain joins TRBV30 to TRBJ2-1, with TRBD2 identical over 10 bases. Germline V lookup: CDR1 GTSNPN, CDR2 SVGIG (reference sequence). This CDR3 spans 16 amino acids. The V and J ends lost 4 bases and 4 bases, in that order; junction bases with no gene match: 10.

J is TRBJ2-1 and V is TRBV11-1, with 8 nucleotides matching TRBD1. CDR1 is SGHAT, CDR2 FQDESV, per germline (reference sequence). CDR3 length: 13 amino acids. Trimming cost V 4 bases and J 8 bases; bases outside gene matches: 4. The CDR3 loop reads CASSWQGAHEQFF. Written as DNA, the CDR3 is TGTGCCAGCAGCTGGCAGGGGGCTCATGAGCAGTTCTTC. Using reference TRBV11-1 and TRBJ2-1 for the parts outside the CDR3, the full variable domain is EAEVAQSPRYKITEKSQAVAFWCDPISGHATLYWYRQILGQGPELLVQFQDESVVDDSQLPKDRFSAERLKGVDSTLKIQPAELGDSAMYLCASSWQGAHEQFFGPGTRLTVL.

The chain joins TRBV24-1 to TRBJ2-2, with no clear D. CDR1 is KGHDR and CDR2 is SFDVKD in the germline V gene. This CDR3 contains 15 residues. The ends were cut back, 1 base at V and 0 bases at J, with 5 bases in the middle. The CDR3 DNA follows: TGTGCCACCAGTGATTTTCCCACGAACACCGGGGAGCTGTTTTTT. It codes for CATSDFPTNTGELFF.

The chain carries TRBV30 and TRBJ1-6, with 7 bases identical to TRBD1. The V segment lost 2 bases and the J segment 0 bases; nucleotides outside the gene matches: 10. The CDR3 totals 18 residues. CDR1 GTSNPN and CDR2 SVGIG come from the germline V gene (reference sequence). CDR3 loop: CAWSPRQGTASYNSPLHF. Written as DNA, the CDR3 is TGTGCCTGGAGTCCCCGACAGGGCACGGCCTCCTATAATTCACCCCTCCACTTT.

This chain joins TRBV5-6 and TRBJ2-2; D is possibly TRBD1 (6 bases). The V gene lost 2 bases and the J gene lost 6 bases, with 23 bases spanning the gap. Germline lookup yields CDR1 SGHDT and CDR2 YYEEEE. The CDR3 runs to 18 residues. The CDR3 sequence: CASSFGLIQGRKPGELFF. CDR3 sequence (DNA): TGTGCCAGCAGCTTCGGCCTAATCCAGGGGCGCAAACCCGGGGAGCTGTTTTTT. The variable domain in full, with the rest retrieved from reference TRBV5-6 and TRBJ2-2, is DAGVTQSPTHLIKTRGQQVTLRCSPKSGHDTVSWYQQALGQGPQFIFQYYEEEERQRGNFPDRFSGHQFPNYSSELNVNALLLGDSALYLCASSFGLIQGRKPGELFFGEGSRLTVL.

This clone was recorded once. Germline and junction disagree at one end, which may indicate a read error. The chain combines TRBV18 with TRBJ2-1; 12 bases agree with TRBD2. This CDR3 has 18 residues. CDR1 and CDR2 (germline): KGHSH, LQKENI. This CDR3 reads CASSPPGLAGGSYNEQFF. As DNA, the CDR3 is TGTGCCAGCTCCCCACCGGGACTAGCGGGCGGATCCTACAATGAGCAGTTCTTC.

The V call is TRBV6-5, the J call TRBJ2-6, with 8 bases fitting TRBD1. The CDR3 is 15 amino acids. The trim removed 10 bases at V and 0 bases at J, leaving 5 bases unmatched. Germline lookup yields CDR1 MNHEY and CDR2 SVGAGI. CDR3 DNA: TGTGCCACAAAACAGGGGGGCTCTGGGGCCAACGTCCTGACTTTC. This encodes CATKQGGSGANVLTF.

V is TRBV12-5 and J is TRBJ2-3, with TRBD2 matching over 15 bases. Germline trimming cut 1 base from V and 5 bases from J; bases unmatched to any gene: 1. CDR3 length equals 16 residues. CDR1 is LGHNT and CDR2 is FRNRAP in the germline V gene. For the CDR3, the DNA is TGTGCTAGTGGTTTGGGGACTAGCGGGAGGGTAGATACGCAGTATTTT. The encoded protein is CASGLGTSGRVDTQYF.

The rearrangement joins TRBV4-2 to TRBJ2-2; TRBD2 aligns across 12 bases. Germline assignment: CDR1 LGHNA and CDR2 YNFKEQ. Trimming at V came to 3 bases and at J to 6 bases, leaving 2 bases not matched to a gene. The CDR3 sequence is 15 residues long. The CDR3 region is CASSQRLAGAGELFF. The CDR3 DNA reads as TGTGCCAGCAGCCAGCGACTAGCGGGAGCCGGGGAGCTGTTTTTT.

This clone came up a few times. Here the CDR3 DNA reads TGCGCCAGCAGCTTAGCACAGGGGGCTAACTATGGCTACACCTTC. As protein: CASSLAQGANYGYTF. V gene TRBV5-1 combines with J gene TRBJ1-2; 8 nucleotides align to TRBD1. Germline assignment: CDR1 SGHRS and CDR2 YFSETQ. The V and J ends lost 2 bases and 0 bases, in that order; junction bases with no gene match: 3. The CDR3 length is 15 residues. The complete variable domain, with remaining parts taken from reference TRBV5-1 and TRBJ1-2, reads KAGVTQTPRYLIKTRGQQVTLSCSPISGHRSVSWYQQTPGQGLQFLFEYFSETQRNKGNFPGRFSGRQFSNSRSEMNVSTLELGDSALYLCASSLAQGANYGYTFGSGTRLTVV.

This chain connects TRBV6-5 to TRBJ1-1; tentatively, D is TRBD1 (6 bases). Germline-derived CDR1 and CDR2 are MNHEY and SVGAGI. CDR3 length: 13 residues. Trimming shortened V by 7 bases and J by 3 bases, and 12 bases separated the two germline ends. CDR3 nucleotide sequence: TGTGCCAGCAATTTAGGGGGTCACACTGAAGCTTTCTTT. It yields the protein CASNLGGHTEAFF.

The chain carries TRBV19 and TRBJ2-7; TRBD1 matches 9 bases. Trimming cost V 3 bases and J 4 bases; bases outside gene matches: 7. This CDR3 comprises 15 residues. CDR1 and CDR2 from the germline V gene are LNHDA and SQIVND (reference sequence). The CDR3 loop is CASSITGQGIYEQYF. CDR3 DNA: TGTGCCAGTAGTATTACGGGACAGGGAATTTACGAGCAGTACTTC.

CDR3 residues: CASSVALQQYEQYF. The CDR3 DNA is TGTGCCAGCAGCGTAGCTCTACAACAGTACGAGCAGTACTTC. V gene TRBV9 combines with J gene TRBJ2-7; D unresolved. CDR3 length: 14 residues. CDR1 and CDR2 (germline): SGDLS, YYNGEE. Trimming stripped 0 bases from V and 4 bases from J, with 11 bases between.

The genes are TRBV11-2 and TRBJ1-1, with a tentative D call TRBD1 (6 bases). Trimming removed 0 bases from V and 0 bases from J, with 8 bases in between. Germline loops: CDR1 SGHAT, CDR2 FQNNGV. There are 15 residues in the CDR3. As DNA, the CDR3 is TGTGCCAGCAGCTTAGAGACAGGTTTGAACACTGAAGCTTTCTTT. Translation: CASSLETGLNTEAFF.

This chain links TRBV19 with TRBJ1-1; TRBD1 is a possible D gene (6 bases). Germline V gene lookup returns CDR1 LNHDA and CDR2 SQIVND (reference sequence). This CDR3 has 12 residues. Trimming cost V 3 bases and J 10 bases, with 12 bases left between them. The CDR3 here is CASSMVQGPAFF. For the CDR3, the DNA is TGTGCCAGTAGTATGGTACAGGGTCCAGCTTTCTTT.

This clone was observed at least ten times. This chain uses TRBV5-8 with TRBJ1-6, with D possibly matching TRBD1 (5 bases). This CDR3 comprises 15 residues. Germline CDR1 SGHTS, CDR2 YDEGEE. V gave up 5 bases and J gave up 7 bases, with 16 bases separating them. The CDR3 reads CASRAWAGPNSPLHF. The DNA for the CDR3 is TGTGCCAGCAGAGCCTGGGCAGGGCCGAATTCACCCCTCCACTTT.

This CDR3 reads CASSFRPQQGLSGYTF. DNA of the CDR3: TGTGCCAGCAGTTTCCGCCCCCAACAGGGCTTAAGTGGCTACACCTTC. This sequence joins TRBV27 and TRBJ1-2; TRBD1 is a possible D gene (6 bases). V gave up 3 bases and J gave up 7 bases, with 21 bases separating them. The CDR3 is 16 residues long. The germline V gene has CDR1 MNHEY and CDR2 SMNVEV (reference sequence).

The V and J genes are TRBV6-2 or TRBV6-3 and TRBJ1-2; 9 nucleotides agree with TRBD1. The CDR3 totals 15 residues. Germline loops: CDR1 MNHEY, CDR2 SVGEGT. The J segment lost 7 bases and the V segment lost 6 bases, leaving 12 bases of the junction unmatched. CDR3 coding DNA: TGTGCCAGCAGCAAATTGACAGGGGGAGCAGCTGGCTACACCTTC. It translates to CASSKLTGGAAGYTF.

A single count supports this clone. The chain recombines TRBV5-5 with TRBJ2-3; D possibly corresponds to TRBD1 (6 bases). The CDR3 is 15 residues long. V lost 6 bases and J 0 bases, leaving 14 bases between the germline ends. The germline V gene encodes CDR1 SGHKS and CDR2 YYEKEE (reference sequence). CDR3 loop: CASKAGTLSTDTQYF. The DNA of the CDR3 is TGTGCCAGCAAAGCTGGGACATTAAGCACAGATACGCAGTATTTT. Full variable domain (remainder filled in from reference TRBV5-5 and TRBJ2-3): DAGVTQSPTHLIKTRGQQVTLRCSPISGHKSVSWYQQVLGQGPQFIFQYYEKEERGRGNFPDRFSARQFPNYSSELNVNALLLGDSALYLCASKAGTLSTDTQYFGPGTRLTVL.

The CDR3 region has the DNA TGTGCCACCAGCAGAGATCCCACAGGGGGATACGAGCAGTACTTC. Translating gives CATSRDPTGGYEQYF. The chain couples TRBV15 to TRBJ2-7; 8 bases line up with TRBD1. CDR3 length: 15 amino acids. The V segment lost 0 bases and the J segment 4 bases; nucleotides outside the gene matches: 5. Germline V lookup: CDR1 LNHNV, CDR2 YYDKDF (reference sequence).

J is TRBJ1-5 and V is TRBV28; D perhaps matches TRBD1 (6 bases). Trimming cost V 5 bases and J 3 bases, with 11 bases left between them. Per germline, CDR1 MDHEN and CDR2 SYDVKM. CDR3 length: 14 residues. Here the CDR3 DNA reads TGTGCCAGCAGTCTAGGGGGTGCCAATCAGCCCCAGCATTTT. This sequence encodes CASSLGGANQPQHF.

V gene TRBV5-4 combines with J gene TRBJ2-1; 12 nucleotides agree with TRBD2. There are 16 residues in the CDR3. Germline loops: CDR1 SGHNT, CDR2 YYREEE (reference sequence). V lost 0 bases to trimming and J lost 6 bases; unmatched junction nucleotides: 4. The CDR3 region has the DNA TGTGCCAGCAGCTTGGGTGGACTAGCGGGAATCAATGAGCAGTTCTTC. It codes for CASSLGGLAGINEQFF.

This rearrangement joins TRBV2 to TRBJ2-1, with TRBD1 matching over 8 bases. Germline-derived CDR1 and CDR2 are SNHLY and FYNNEI. J gave up 3 bases and V 6 bases, and 10 bases lay outside the gene matches. The CDR3 contains 16 residues. CDR3 region: CASSQTGQGIYNEQFF. The DNA for the CDR3 is TGTGCCAGCAGCCAAACAGGACAGGGTATCTACAATGAGCAGTTCTTC. The complete variable domain, with remaining parts taken from reference TRBV2 and TRBJ2-1, reads EPEVTQTPSHQVTQMGQEVILRCVPISNHLYFYWYRQILGQKVEFLVSFYNNEISEKSEIFDDQFSVERPDGSNFTLKIRSTKLEDSAMYFCASSQTGQGIYNEQFFGPGTRLTVL.

The rearrangement uses TRBV28 and TRBJ2-7; 7 nucleotides align to TRBD1. V shed 6 bases and J 1 base; nucleotides not matched to a gene: 6. Per the germline V gene, CDR1 is MDHEN and CDR2 is SYDVKM. The CDR3 runs 14 residues. CDR3 residues: CASRLGTASYEQYF. The CDR3 DNA reads TGTGCCAGCAGGTTGGGGACAGCTTCCTACGAGCAGTACTTC.

V gene TRBV18 combines with J gene TRBJ2-5, with 8 nucleotides matching TRBD1. The junction had 7 bases not matched to a gene; V was cut back by 5 bases and J by 2 bases. Germline-derived CDR1 and CDR2 are KGHSH and LQKENI. This CDR3 is 15 amino acids long. CDR3 loop: CASSFVGTGQETQYF. The CDR3 bases are TGTGCCAGCTCATTCGTGGGGACAGGACAAGAGACCCAGTACTTC.

The V and J genes are TRBV5-1 and TRBJ2-1, with 10 bases identical to TRBD1. This CDR3 has 14 amino acids. Per germline, CDR1 SGHRS and CDR2 YFSETQ. The junction had 3 bases not matched to a gene; V was cut back by 3 bases and J by 6 bases. The CDR3 DNA sequence: TGCGCCAGCAGCTCCGGGACAGGGGCCAATGAGCAGTTCTTC. Encoded protein: CASSSGTGANEQFF.

This clone was observed a single time. The V and J genes are TRBV11-3 and TRBJ2-2, with TRBD1 matching 7 bases. Germline V gene sequence: CDR1 SGHNT, CDR2 YENEEA. The CDR3 sequence is 14 residues long. Unmatched junction bases numbered 6, after V lost 5 bases and J lost 6 bases. CDR3 nucleotide sequence: TGTGCCAGCAGCACCTCCGACAGGGCCGGGGAGCTGTTTTTT. Protein product: CASSTSDRAGELFF.